Below, one T cell receptor (beta chain) is given with its context. This record belongs to a study of technical replicates of blood from a few donors. The ends lost 7 bases at V and 2 bases at J; junction bases unmatched: 14. The CDR3 totals 16 residues. The germline gives CDR1 SGDLS, CDR2 YYNGEE. Some clones are missing from TCRdb's copy, which holds only in-frame ones; the method was immunoSEQ multiplex PCR. The sample lists 66,000 or so clones; more than 95% were seen once. The TCR sequence derives from a human donor in good health. The sequenced material came from T cells isolated from PBMCs. V is TRBV9 and J is TRBJ2-5; 7 nucleotides agree with TRBD1. CDR3 sequence: CASGPVNDRDQETQYF. The CDR3 coding sequence is TGTGCCAGCGGTCCCGTTAACGACAGGGATCAAGAGACCCAGTACTTC.